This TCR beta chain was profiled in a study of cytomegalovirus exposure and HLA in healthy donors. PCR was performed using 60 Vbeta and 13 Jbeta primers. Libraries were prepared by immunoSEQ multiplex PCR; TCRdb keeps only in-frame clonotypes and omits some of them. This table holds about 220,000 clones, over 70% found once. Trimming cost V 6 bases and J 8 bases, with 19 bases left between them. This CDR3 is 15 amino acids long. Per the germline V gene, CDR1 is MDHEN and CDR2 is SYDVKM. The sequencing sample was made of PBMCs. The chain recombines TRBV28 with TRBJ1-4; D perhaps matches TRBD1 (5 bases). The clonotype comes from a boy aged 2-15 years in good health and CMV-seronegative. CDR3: CASSTSGQVREKLFF. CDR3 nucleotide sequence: TGTGCCAGCAGCACCTCCGGACAAGTAAGGGAAAAACTGTTTTTT. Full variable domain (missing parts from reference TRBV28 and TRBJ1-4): DVKVTQSSRYLVKRTGEKVFLECVQDMDHENMFWYRQDPGLGLRLIYFSYDVKMKEKGDIPEGYSVSREKKERFSLILESASTNQTSMYLCASSTSGQVREKLFFGSGTQLSVL.